The 18 T cell receptor beta chains below all came from one sample that was sequenced in a study of T cell repertoires in ileal Crohn's disease. Sequencing used immunoSEQ multiplex PCR; TCRdb keeps in-frame clones, though not all of them. In the table there are under 20,000 clones, around 70% of which are singletons. Time point described: neoterminal ileum biopsy at postoperative endoscopy, about 6 months after surgery. Input material: ileal tissue. These receptors all come from an adult with Crohn's disease.

The chain has TRBV19 and TRBJ1-1; possible D gene TRBD1, 5 bases. Germline loops: CDR1 LNHDA, CDR2 SQIVND (reference sequence). V was pared by 2 bases and J by 4 bases, with 11 bases between. The CDR3 has 14 amino acids. CDR3 amino acids: CASSITGPFTEAFF. CDR3 in DNA: TGTGCCAGTAGTATAACAGGTCCTTTCACTGAAGCTTTCTTT. Together with reference TRBV19 and TRBJ1-1, the CDR3 gives the full variable domain: DGGITQSPKYLFRKEGQNVTLSCEQNLNHDAMYWYRQDPGQGLRLIYYSQIVNDFQKGDIAEGYSVSREKKESFPLTVTSAQKNPTAFYLCASSITGPFTEAFFGQGTRLTVV.

V gene TRBV7-3 combines with J gene TRBJ2-2, with 8 bases matching TRBD2. V shed 3 bases, J shed 7 bases, and the junction held 7 bases outside the gene matches. Germline CDR1 is SGHTA and CDR2 is FQGTGA. The CDR3 extends over 15 amino acids. The CDR3 region is CASSFQGLANGELFF. The DNA of the CDR3 is TGTGCCAGCAGCTTCCAAGGACTAGCCAACGGGGAGCTGTTTTTT.

The CDR3 sequence: CASRTGGWGEKLFF. The DNA for the CDR3 is TGTGCCAGCCGGACAGGGGGCTGGGGAGAAAAACTGTTTTTT. The J gene is TRBJ1-4, the V gene TRBV6-1, with 11 bases that match TRBD1. The CDR3 runs to 14 residues. V lost 8 bases to trimming and J lost 8 bases; unmatched junction nucleotides: 7. The germline V gene has CDR1 MNHNS and CDR2 SASEGT.

The rearrangement joins TRBV15 to TRBJ2-7, with 11 bases that match TRBD1. This CDR3 contains 16 residues. Trimming cost V 0 bases and J 3 bases; bases outside gene matches: 4. Germline V CDR1 and CDR2: LNHNV, YYDKDF (reference sequence). Here the CDR3 reads CATSREAGTGGYEQYF. The CDR3 nucleotides read TGTGCCACCAGCAGAGAGGCGGGGACAGGGGGCTACGAGCAGTACTTC.

The rearrangement uses TRBV7-2 and TRBJ1-2; the D is unclear. Trimming shortened V by 4 bases and J by 0 bases, and 12 bases separated the two germline ends. The length of the CDR3 is 15 residues. Per germline, CDR1 SGHTA and CDR2 FQGNSA. CDR3 region: CASSSSGLANYGYTF. The CDR3 DNA reads as TGTGCCAGCAGCTCGAGCGGGTTGGCTAACTATGGCTACACCTTC.

The rearrangement links TRBV7-6 to TRBJ2-1, with 10 bases fitting TRBD2. Germline V lookup: CDR1 SGHVS, CDR2 FNYEAQ. This CDR3 spans 16 amino acids. J was trimmed by 7 bases and V by 1 base; bases with no gene match: 7. Here the CDR3 DNA reads TGTGCCAGCAGCTTAGGGGCTAGCGGGAGAGGGAATGAGCAGTTCTTC. This translates into CASSLGASGRGNEQFF.

This chain uses TRBV6-1 with TRBJ1-2, with D tentatively TRBD1 (6 bases). V gave up 8 bases and J gave up 8 bases, with 24 bases separating them. The CDR3 length is 15 residues. Germline V gene sequence: CDR1 MNHNS, CDR2 SASEGT. The CDR3 coding sequence is TGTGCCAGCGGACAGACAGGCTTTATTACCATGGGCTACACCTTC. Translating it yields CASGQTGFITMGYTF.

The chain links TRBV11-2 to TRBJ2-7, with TRBD2 matching 10 bases. The CDR3 runs to 15 residues. Germline V gene sequence: CDR1 SGHAT, CDR2 FQNNGV. J was trimmed by 2 bases and V by 1 base; bases with no gene match: 2. CDR3 protein: CASSLGTSGTYEQYF. The CDR3 bases are TGTGCCAGCAGCTTAGGGACTAGCGGAACCTACGAGCAGTACTTC.

The V call is TRBV6-1, the J call TRBJ1-1, with 9 positions matching TRBD1. V lost 4 bases, J lost 12 bases, and 6 bases stayed unmatched. There are 12 residues in the CDR3. Germline CDR1 reads MNHNS; CDR2 reads SASEGT. CDR3 nucleotides: TGTGCCAGCAGTGTTACAGGGGGCGCGACTTTCTTT. Protein product: CASSVTGGATFF.

The chain has TRBV7-9 and TRBJ2-6, with D tentatively TRBD2 (6 bases). V lost 0 bases and J 1 base, leaving 10 bases between the germline ends. The germline V gene has CDR1 SEHNR and CDR2 FQNEAQ (reference sequence). The length of the CDR3 is 17 residues. CDR3 bases: TGTGCCAGCAGCTTAGCGCTGGGGGGTTCTGGGGCCAACGTCCTGACTTTC. Residues: CASSLALGGSGANVLTF. Complete variable domain (other parts from reference TRBV7-9 and TRBJ2-6): DTGVSQNPRHKITKRGQNVTFRCDPISEHNRLYWYRQTLGQGPEFLTYFQNEAQLEKSRLLSDRFSAERPKGSFSTLEIQRTEQGDSAMYLCASSLALGGSGANVLTFGAGSRLTVL.

This clone was observed a few times. V and J are TRBV5-1 and TRBJ1-1, with 7 bases aligning to TRBD1. After removal of 5 bases from V and 14 bases from J, the junction contained 15 bases not matched to a gene. Germline loops: CDR1 SGHRS, CDR2 YFSETQ. The CDR3 is 13 amino acids. In nucleotides, the CDR3 is TGCGCCAGCAGAACCGGACAGGAGCAAATACTGTTCTTT. It specifies CASRTGQEQILFF. Full variable domain (rest looked up from reference TRBV5-1 and TRBJ1-1): KAGVTQTPRYLIKTRGQQVTLSCSPISGHRSVSWYQQTPGQGLQFLFEYFSETQRNKGNFPGRFSGRQFSNSRSEMNVSTLELGDSALYLCASRTGQEQILFFGQGTRLTVV.

V is TRBV10-2 and J is TRBJ2-4, with TRBD1 matching over 8 bases. Trimming at V came to 0 bases and at J to 4 bases, leaving 2 bases not matched to a gene. The germline CDR1 and CDR2 sequences are WSHSY and SAAADI. The CDR3 length is 15 residues. The CDR3 loop reads CASSESGDRKNIQYF. The DNA of the CDR3 is TGCGCCAGCAGTGAGTCGGGGGACAGGAAAAACATTCAGTACTTC.

V usage is TRBV2 and J usage is TRBJ1-5; 9 nucleotides match TRBD1. Per germline, CDR1 SNHLY and CDR2 FYNNEI. The V gene end was trimmed by 8 bases and the J gene end by 2 bases; junction bases not matched to a gene: 7. This CDR3 comprises 15 residues. DNA of the CDR3: TGTGCCAGCGGAAGACGACAGGGGGGCAATCAGCCCCAGCATTTT. Translating gives CASGRRQGGNQPQHF.

The chain recombines TRBV5-1 with TRBJ2-2; 7 positions match TRBD1. This CDR3 contains 16 residues. From germline, CDR1 is SGHRS and CDR2 YFSETQ. The V gene end was trimmed by 1 base and the J gene end by 1 base; junction bases not matched to a gene: 4. CDR3 coding DNA: TGCGCCAGCAGCTTGTGGAGACAGGGGAACACCGGGGAGCTGTTTTTT. Translating gives CASSLWRQGNTGELFF. Full variable domain (outside the CDR3, taken from reference TRBV5-1 and TRBJ2-2): KAGVTQTPRYLIKTRGQQVTLSCSPISGHRSVSWYQQTPGQGLQFLFEYFSETQRNKGNFPGRFSGRQFSNSRSEMNVSTLELGDSALYLCASSLWRQGNTGELFFGEGSRLTVL.

This clone was counted a few times. The chain links TRBV7-8 to TRBJ1-1; 7 bases are shared with TRBD1. From germline, CDR1 is SGHVS and CDR2 FQNEAQ. Trimming took 5 bases from V and 1 from J; bases not matched to a gene: 13. The CDR3 has 17 residues. The CDR3 protein is CASSRGRHTGENTEAFF. The CDR3 nucleotides are TGTGCCAGCAGCCGCGGTCGCCATACAGGGGAGAACACTGAAGCTTTCTTT.

The rearrangement uses TRBV7-2 and TRBJ1-3, with 7 bases matching TRBD1. The length of the CDR3 is 15 residues. With 2 bases clipped from V and 2 bases from J, the junction kept 3 bases outside the gene matches. Germline V gives CDR1 SGHTA, CDR2 FQGNSA. CDR3: CASSLPTGTGNTIYF. The CDR3 DNA is TGTGCCAGCAGCTTACCGACAGGGACTGGAAACACCATATATTTT. The entire variable domain, with the rest obtained from reference TRBV7-2 and TRBJ1-3, is as follows: GAGVSQSPSNKVTEKGKDVELRCDPISGHTALYWYRQSLGQGLEFLIYFQGNSAPDKSGLPSDRFSAERTGGSVSTLTIQRTQQEDSAVYLCASSLPTGTGNTIYFGEGSWLTVV.

The chain is built from TRBV15 and TRBJ2-3, with 7 bases lining up with TRBD1. Germline trimming cut 4 bases from V and 3 bases from J; bases unmatched to any gene: 7. This CDR3 comprises 15 residues. Germline lookup yields CDR1 LNHNV and CDR2 YYDKDF (reference sequence). CDR3 protein: CATSIRGLSTDTQYF. For the CDR3, the DNA is TGTGCCACCAGCATTAGGGGGCTCTCTACAGATACGCAGTATTTT.

The rearrangement joins TRBV30 to TRBJ1-1; 12 nucleotides match TRBD1. Looked up from germline, CDR1 is GTSNPN and CDR2 is SVGIG (reference sequence). V lost 4 bases to trimming and J lost 3 bases; unmatched junction nucleotides: 6. The CDR3 is 15 residues long. The CDR3 loop is CAWNQRDRGHTEAFF. For the CDR3, the DNA is TGTGCCTGGAACCAACGGGACAGGGGGCACACTGAAGCTTTCTTT.